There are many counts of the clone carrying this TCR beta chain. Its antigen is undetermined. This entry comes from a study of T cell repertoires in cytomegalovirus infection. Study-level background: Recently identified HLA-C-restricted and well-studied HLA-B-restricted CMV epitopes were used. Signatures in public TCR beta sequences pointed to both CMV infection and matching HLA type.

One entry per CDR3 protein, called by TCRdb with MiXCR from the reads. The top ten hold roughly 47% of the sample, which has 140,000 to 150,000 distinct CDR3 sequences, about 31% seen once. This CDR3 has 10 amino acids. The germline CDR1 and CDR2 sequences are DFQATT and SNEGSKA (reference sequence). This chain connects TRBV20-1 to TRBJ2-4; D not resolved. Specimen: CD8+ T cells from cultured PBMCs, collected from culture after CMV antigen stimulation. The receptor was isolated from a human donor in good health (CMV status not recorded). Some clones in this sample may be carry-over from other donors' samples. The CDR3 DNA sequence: TGCAGCGTGTTAGAAAACATTCAGTACTTC. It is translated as CSVLENIQYF.